The entry below gives a single T cell receptor (beta chain) sequence along with its context. Its antigen remains unknown. The data derive from a study of vaccination effects on CD4 cells after COVID-19. Study observations and caveats: Healthy vaccine recipients' vaccine-induced clones were almost all SARS-CoV-2 mono-reactive.

TCRdb's copy holds only in-frame clones and misses some; the assay was immunoSEQ multiplex PCR. Of under 80,000 clones in the sample, approximately 74% were seen once. Before sequencing took place, the ViraFEST assay used viral peptide pools to expand antigen-specific CD4+ T cells. Upon completion of roughly ten days in culture, CD4+ T cells were isolated. It was on days 3 and 7 that half the medium was replaced with IL-2 medium. Source: CD4+ T cells from PBMCs cultured with HCoV-229E spike peptides, taken before COVID-19 vaccination. The source of this sequence is a human donor who received a COVID-19 vaccine.

CDR3 nucleotides: TGTGCCAGCAGCGTAGCATTGAACACTGAAGCTTTCTTT. As protein: CASSVALNTEAFF. The chain recombines TRBV9 with TRBJ1-1; D is unclear. The CDR3 contains 13 residues. CDR1 and CDR2 (germline): SGDLS, YYNGEE. Trimming left V 0 bases short and J 0 bases short, with 3 bases between.